This T cell receptor beta chain was identified in a study of CD8+CD57+ T cells in acquired aplastic anemia. Trimming cost V 3 bases and J 7 bases, with 21 bases left between them. The CDR3 spans 16 residues. Germline V gene data show CDR1 as LNHDA and CDR2 as SQIVND (reference sequence). TCR beta VDJ and CDR3 were profiled, and genomic DNA was the template. TCRdb processed the reads anew with MiXCR; each CDR3 protein has one entry. The sample records 200,000 or so distinct CDR3 sequences, approximately 48% being singletons. Only patients with CD8+CD57+ cell expansion on flow cytometry were chosen for sequencing. This clonotype was recorded many times.

This TCR came from a human donor with aplastic anemia. The V and J genes are TRBV19 and TRBJ1-2; the D gene is possibly TRBD1 (5 bases). Sequences were obtained from sorted CD4+, CD8+, or CD8+CD57+ T cells (not recorded which) from PBMCs. CDR3 coding DNA: TGTGCCAGTAGTATGGGGCGCGACAGAGTTACGAGTGGCTACACCTTC. Translation gives CASSMGRDRVTSGYTF.